A single sample gave rise to the 12 T cell receptor beta chains below, sequenced in a study of blood T cell repertoires in COVID-19. Profiling relied on immunoSEQ multiplex PCR, and the TCRdb table lists in-frame clones only, not all of them. The sample lists approximately 210,000 clones, around nine tenths occurring once. The specimen was peripheral blood. These receptors were collected from a woman aged 40 to 50 with acute or convalescent COVID-19.

V and J are TRBV18 and TRBJ1-1; 7 bases map to TRBD1. This CDR3 has 13 amino acids. CDR1 is KGHSH, CDR2 LQKENI, per germline. The ends lost 7 bases at V and 3 bases at J; junction bases unmatched: 5. The CDR3: CASWGTVDTEAFF. CDR3 sequence (DNA): TGTGCCAGCTGGGGGACAGTTGACACTGAAGCTTTCTTT.

The chain joins TRBV5-1 to TRBJ1-3; D gene uncertain. The CDR3 consists of 13 residues. The germline gives CDR1 SGHRS, CDR2 YFSETQ. The V gene lost 4 bases and the J gene lost 4 bases, with 9 bases spanning the gap. The CDR3 loop reads CASSQQQGNTIYF. The CDR3 DNA reads TGCGCCAGCAGCCAACAACAGGGAAACACCATATATTTT.

Only one count was recorded for this clone. CDR3 loop: CASSAGLAVYNEQFF. CDR3 nucleotides: TGTGCCAGCAGCGCGGGACTAGCGGTCTACAATGAGCAGTTCTTC. This chain connects TRBV9 to TRBJ2-1, with TRBD2 identical over 11 bases. V shed 3 bases and J 3 bases; nucleotides not matched to a gene: 2. CDR3 length: 15 residues. Per germline, CDR1 SGDLS and CDR2 YYNGEE.

The J gene is TRBJ2-2, the V gene TRBV29-1; tentative D call: TRBD1 (6 bases). The germline CDR1 and CDR2 sequences are SQVTM and ANQGSEA. This CDR3 spans 15 amino acids. Trimming took off 2 bases at V and 5 bases at J, with 15 bases between the two ends. Here the CDR3 DNA reads TGCAGCGTTGAATACAGGGACCATGGTACCGGGGAGCTGTTTTTT. This encodes CSVEYRDHGTGELFF.

The V call is TRBV5-1, the J call TRBJ1-1, with TRBD1 matching 8 bases. CDR1 and CDR2 (germline): SGHRS, YFSETQ. Trimming at V came to 0 bases and at J to 7 bases, leaving 8 bases not matched to a gene. The CDR3 is 15 residues long. The CDR3 nucleotides are TGCGCCAGCAGCTTGGTCGCAGGGGGCCAGGGTGAAGCTTTCTTT. Translated: CASSLVAGGQGEAFF.

The rearrangement links TRBV2 to TRBJ2-2; 8 positions agree with TRBD1. J lost 1 base, V lost 4 bases, and 11 bases had no gene match. This CDR3 region has 18 residues. Germline assignment: CDR1 SNHLY and CDR2 FYNNEI. Here the CDR3 DNA reads TGTGCCAGCAGTGTCGACCGTTCAGGGGGCTTGAACACCGGGGAGCTGTTTTTT. Translation: CASSVDRSGGLNTGELFF.

This chain joins TRBV6-5 and TRBJ1-2; D remains ambiguous. This CDR3 comprises 15 residues. Germline CDR1 MNHEY, CDR2 SVGAGI. V was cut by 0 bases and J by 4 bases, with 12 bases left in between. The CDR3 bases are TGTGCCAGCAGTTACTCCGATGTACATCTCTATGGCTACACCTTC. It codes for CASSYSDVHLYGYTF.

V and J are TRBV2 and TRBJ1-3; D remains ambiguous. The CDR3 sequence is 13 residues long. The V gene lost 8 bases and the J gene lost 0 bases, with 8 bases spanning the gap. Germline V CDR1 and CDR2: SNHLY, FYNNEI. CDR3 region: CASGRDSGNTIYF. CDR3 sequence (DNA): TGTGCCAGCGGCCGGGACTCTGGAAACACCATATATTTT.

The chain couples TRBV6-5 to TRBJ2-7; 8 nucleotides match TRBD1. CDR1 and CDR2 from the germline V gene are MNHEY and SVGAGI. This CDR3 region has 14 residues. V was clipped by 7 bases and J by 4 bases; unmatched bases: 9. As DNA, the CDR3 is TGTGCCAGCACAGGGACAGGCAGCTATTACGAGCAGTACGTC. Protein product: CASTGTGSYYEQYV.

The chain combines TRBV19 with TRBJ2-1, with D perhaps matching TRBD2 (6 bases). Germline V lookup: CDR1 LNHDA, CDR2 SQIVND (reference sequence). The CDR3 extends over 13 amino acids. V was cut by 1 base and J by 8 bases, with 9 bases left in between. The CDR3 DNA reads TGTGCCAGTAGTATAGCCAGCGGGTATGAGCAGTTCTTC. This sequence encodes CASSIASGYEQFF.

The V and J genes are TRBV5-1 and TRBJ1-2; a weak D match, TRBD1 (6 bases). V gave up 3 bases and J gave up 4 bases, with 19 bases separating them. In germline, CDR1 is SGHRS, CDR2 YFSETQ. The CDR3 is made up of 16 amino acids. The CDR3 DNA reads as TGCGCCAGCAGCTATTCAGCGGGGGCCGGAGGCTATGGCTACACCTTC. Translation gives CASSYSAGAGGYGYTF.

This chain uses TRBV5-6 with TRBJ1-2, with a tentative D call TRBD1 (6 bases). This CDR3 is 18 amino acids long. Trimming removed 5 bases at V and 3 bases at J, with 26 bases between. Germline V gene data show CDR1 as SGHDT and CDR2 as YYEEEE. Written as DNA, the CDR3 is TGTGCCAGCAGTCATCCCCGATCCGGGGGGCCAGTGGACTATGGCTACACCTTC. Translation: CASSHPRSGGPVDYGYTF.